The next 30 T cell receptor beta chains were all read from a single sample in a study of tumor and adjacent non-tumor tissue in lung cancer. A modified ARM-PCR protocol with three rounds of nested PCR amplified TCRbeta. TCRdb redid the calling of the multiplex PCR reads with MiXCR, one entry per CDR3 protein. The sample consists of fewer than 120,000 distinct CDR3 sequences, under 90% of them appearing once. This sample's RNA came from whole unsorted tissue. Sequencing input: lung tumor tissue. Receptors were obtained from a man between 65 and 85 years old with non-small cell lung cancer.

In the case of this clonotype: At one boundary the junction diverges from the germline segment, which might be a read error. The rearrangement links TRBV4-2 to TRBJ2-3; 9 bases match TRBD2. The CDR3 covers 16 residues. The germline gives CDR1 LGHNA, CDR2 YNFKEQ. The CDR3 spells CASSRGTSRRTDTQYF. DNA for the CDR3: TGTGCTAGCAGCCGTGGGACTAGCAGACGCACAGATACGCAGTATTTT.

This clonotype showed up just a few times. One end of the junction is discordant with germline, which a read error may explain. CDR3 nucleotide sequence: TGCAGCCTTGGGGGGAACACCGGGGAACTGTTTTTT. This translates into CSLGGNTGELFF. The J gene is TRBJ2-2, the V gene TRBV29-1; D is perhaps TRBD2 (6 bases). In germline, CDR1 is SQVTM, CDR2 ANQGSEA. CDR3 length equals 12 residues.

The chain uses TRBV11-2 and TRBJ2-5; TRBD2 matches 8 bases. J lost 5 bases, V lost 10 bases, and 21 bases had no gene match. Per germline, CDR1 SGHAT and CDR2 FQNNGV. The CDR3 length is 17 residues. DNA of the CDR3: TGTGCCATCAACATAGGGACTAGTCGGGAATTCGGGGAGACCCAGTACTTC. It specifies CAINIGTSREFGETQYF.

On this clonotype: A junction boundary mismatches the germline segment, possibly from a read error. The V gene is TRBV5-6, the J gene TRBJ2-7; D uncertain. The CDR3 is 17 amino acids. Germline V CDR1 and CDR2: SGHDT, YYEEEE. CDR3 bases: TGTGCCAGCAGCCCAGAGAGAGTTACAATAAAGTCCTATGAGCGGTACTTC. It yields the protein CASSPERVTIKSYERYF.

Concerning this clonotype: An end of the junction does not agree with germline; a read error may underlie this. The rearrangement links TRBV11-2 to TRBJ1-1; a possible D gene is TRBD1 (5 bases). The length of the CDR3 is 13 residues. Per germline, CDR1 SGHAT and CDR2 FQNNGV. CDR3 in amino acids: CASSLGTSYKPFF. In DNA, the CDR3 is TGTGCCAGCAGCTTAGGGACATCCTATAAACCTTTCTTC.

V is TRBV27 and J is TRBJ2-7; D is unclear. The CDR3 is made up of 13 amino acids. Germline lookup yields CDR1 MNHEY and CDR2 SMNVEV (reference sequence). V shed 9 bases and J shed 2 bases, with 14 bases lying between them. The CDR3 loop is CASRPLDTYEQYF. CDR3 DNA sequence: TGTGCCAGTAGGCCTTTAGATACCTACGAGCAGTACTTC.

This clonotype has a single count. The chain links TRBV12-3 or TRBV12-4 to TRBJ1-5, with no clear D. This CDR3 comprises 14 residues. The V gene lost 6 bases and the J gene lost 6 bases, with 15 bases spanning the gap. CDR3 in amino acids: CASRGRADGQPQHF. DNA of the CDR3: TGTGCCAGCAGAGGACGGGCTGATGGTCAGCCCCAGCATTTT.

Comments on this clonotype: Given a much more abundant clone one base away, this may be a read error. This sequence joins TRBV20-1 and TRBJ2-7; D remains unclear. V dropped 7 bases and J dropped 2 bases, with 18 bases sitting between them. The germline V gene encodes CDR1 DFQATT and CDR2 SNEGSKA (reference sequence). The CDR3 has 14 residues. This CDR3 reads CSDRQGSSTYEQYF. CDR3 in DNA: TGCAGTGACAGACAAGGGTCGTCGACCTACGAGCAGTACTTC.

Notes on this clonotype: Sequence at one end of the junction differs from germline and may be a read error. This chain's CDR3 is CASSESSWRQAKF. CDR3 in DNA: TGCGCCAGCAGTGAGTCAAGCTGGAGGCAGGCCAAGTTC. V is TRBV10-2 and J is TRBJ1-2, with unresolved D. The CDR3 extends over 13 amino acids. Germline assignment: CDR1 WSHSY and CDR2 SAAADI.

This chain links TRBV11-3 with TRBJ2-3; D unclear. Germline-derived CDR1 and CDR2 are SGHNT and YENEEA. The CDR3 spans 14 residues. Trimming removed 1 base at V and 4 bases at J, with 9 bases between. The CDR3: CASSLVSYADTQYF. The CDR3 DNA reads as TGTGCCAGCAGCTTAGTCAGCTACGCAGATACGCAGTATTTT.

Notes on this clonotype: Its ends do not fully match the called genes, so a read error is possible. The gene calls are TRBV4-2 and TRBJ2-3; 7 bases fit TRBD2. This CDR3 spans 17 amino acids. Germline-derived CDR1 and CDR2 are LGHNA and YNFKEQ. CDR3 sequence: CASNQRLPGGSTDTQYF. The CDR3 DNA follows: TGTGCCAGCAACCAACGACTACCGGGGGGTTCCACAGATACGCAGTATTTC.

Regarding this clonotype: The junction differs from germline at one of its ends, possibly a read error. The genes are TRBV7-9 and TRBJ2-1, with D perhaps TRBD1 (6 bases). CDR1 SEHNR and CDR2 FQNEAQ come from the germline V gene (reference sequence). The CDR3 has 13 residues. CDR3 in amino acids: CASSSRGNNKQFF. The CDR3 DNA sequence: TGTGCAAGCAGCTCCAGGGGAAACAATAAGCAGTTCTTC.

Comment on this clonotype: At one boundary the junction diverges from the germline segment, which might be a read error. This rearrangement joins TRBV4-1 to TRBJ2-1; 8 positions match TRBD2. The CDR3 contains 17 residues. Germline V gives CDR1 MGHRA, CDR2 YSYEKL. The CDR3 DNA sequence: TGCGTCAGCAGCCAACCTACAAGCGGGAGAATCAACAATGAGCAGCTCTTC. This encodes CVSSQPTSGRINNEQLF.

As for this clonotype: The germline gene is not matched at one end of the junction; a read error may be the cause. The chain uses TRBV18 and TRBJ1-5, with D maybe TRBD1 (6 bases). The CDR3 is 14 residues long. Germline loops: CDR1 KGHSH, CDR2 LQKENI. The CDR3 DNA reads as TGTGCCGGCTCCCACAGGGATAGCGATCAGCCCCAGCATTTT. As protein: CAGSHRDSDQPQHF.

This clonotype was observed at least ten times. A clone one base away is much larger, so this may be a read error. The chain couples TRBV29-1 to TRBJ1-6, with a possible D match to TRBD1 (5 bases). Trimming took off 4 bases at V and 11 bases at J, with 12 bases between the two ends. CDR1 SQVTM and CDR2 ANQGSEA come from the germline V gene. This CDR3 spans 12 amino acids. The CDR3 sequence is CSVVGGRPPLHF. CDR3 nucleotide sequence: TGCAGCGTTGTGGGGGGTCGGCCACCCCTCCACTTT.

As concerns this clonotype: A much larger clone lies one base from this, so it may be a read error. This rearrangement joins TRBV28 to TRBJ1-5; 9 bases are a match to TRBD1. The CDR3 consists of 15 residues. V trimming: 8 bases; J trimming: 3 bases; junction bases outside the gene matches: 8. Germline V gene sequence: CDR1 MDHEN, CDR2 SYDVKM. The DNA for the CDR3 is TGTGCCAGCTGTCGGGACAGGGCCAACAATCAGCCCCAGCATTTT. This translates into CASCRDRANNQPQHF.

About this clonotype: This CDR3 is missing its conserved last phenylalanine or tryptophan, likely due to a read error. The chain is built from TRBV20-1 and TRBJ2-7; the D call may be TRBD1 or TRBD2 (5 bases each). The germline V gene has CDR1 DFQATT and CDR2 SNEGSKA (reference sequence). The CDR3 runs to 11 residues. Trimming shortened V by 4 bases and J by 6 bases, and 10 bases separated the two germline ends. CDR3 amino acids: CSAIGAVEQYI. The CDR3 region has the DNA TGCAGTGCTATCGGGGCAGTCGAGCAGTACATC.

As to this clonotype: The junction departs from germline at one end; a sequencing error may be responsible. CDR3 protein: CASSLGPADGCIF. The CDR3 DNA sequence: TGTGCCAGCAGCTTGGGGCCGGCTGATGGCTGCATCTTC. V gene TRBV11-2 combines with J gene TRBJ1-2, with a possible D match to TRBD1 (5 bases). Germline values: CDR1 SGHAT, CDR2 FQNNGV. CDR3 size: 13 residues.

Notes on this clonotype: The junction shows a germline mismatch at one end, possibly a read error. The chain joins TRBV13 to TRBJ2-7, with unresolved D. Germline CDR1 PRHDT, CDR2 FYEKMQ (reference sequence). The CDR3 has 13 amino acids. CDR3 residues: CASSPLKVGEQYF. DNA of the CDR3: TGTGCAAGCAGCCCACTAAAAGTAGGGGAGCAGTACTTC.

About this clonotype itself: An end of the junction differs from the germline gene, which may be a read error. The J gene is TRBJ2-5, the V gene TRBV14; no reliable D call. This CDR3 has 16 residues. Germline V gene data show CDR1 as SGHDN and CDR2 as FVKESK. The CDR3 nucleotides read TGTGCCAGCACCCAAGCTGGCCGGAAATTATCAGAGACCCAGTACTTC. It specifies CASTQAGRKLSETQYF. Full variable domain (outside the CDR3, taken from reference TRBV14 and TRBJ2-5): EAGVTQFPSHSVIEKGQTVTLRCDPISGHDNLYWYRRVMGKEIKFLLHFVKESKQDESGMPNNRFLAERTGGTYSTLKVQPAELEDSGVYFCASTQAGRKLSETQYFGPGTRLLVL.

A word on this clonotype: Because the CDR3 is missing its conserved closing phenylalanine or tryptophan, this is likely a read error. The chain links TRBV5-6 to TRBJ2-7, with TRBD1 matching 8 bases. The length of the CDR3 is 16 residues. With V trimmed by 5 bases and J by 2 bases, 12 bases remained unmatched. Germline-derived CDR1 and CDR2 are SGHDT and YYEEEE. The CDR3 loop reads CASRSLVRDRTYEQYL. The CDR3 region has the DNA TGTGCCAGCAGATCCCTTGTCCGGGACAGGACCTACGAGCAGTACCTC.

On this clonotype: At one end, the junction sequence differs from germline, possibly due to a read error. The genes are TRBV12-5 and TRBJ2-3, with D unclear. CDR3 length equals 12 residues. Germline-derived CDR1 and CDR2 are LGHNT and FRNRAP. The CDR3, as DNA: TGTGCTACTGGTCACAGTGAAGGTACGCAATATTTT. Its protein is CATGHSEGTQYF. The whole variable domain, remainder taken from reference TRBV12-5 and TRBJ2-3, is DARVTQTPRHKVTEMGQEVTMRCQPILGHNTVFWYRQTMMQGLELLAYFRNRAPLDDSGMPKDRFSAEMPDATLATLKIQPSEPRDSAVYFCATGHSEGTQYFGPGTRLTVL.

Turning to this clonotype: Germline is not matched at one junction end, which may reflect a read error. The chain employs TRBV5-4 and TRBJ1-2; no firm D call. The length of the CDR3 is 15 residues. From germline, CDR1 is SGHNT and CDR2 YYREEE (reference sequence). CDR3 coding DNA: TGTGCCAGCAGCTTGGGGCACAGAAGCAAGTATGGCTACACATTC. Translation gives CASSLGHRSKYGYTF.

As to this clonotype: A much larger clone differs from this one at a single base, so this may be a read error. The chain has TRBV11-2 and TRBJ2-7, with D hard to call. This CDR3 spans 14 amino acids. The germline gives CDR1 SGHAT, CDR2 FQNNGV. The chain's CDR3 is CASSVVTSLYEQCF. DNA of the CDR3: TGTGCCAGCAGCGTAGTGACGTCCCTCTACGAGCAGTGCTTC.

This chain joins TRBV6-2 or TRBV6-3 and TRBJ2-1; D unclear. CDR1 is MNHEY, CDR2 SVGEGT, per germline. V lost 2 bases to trimming and J lost 5 bases, with 10 bases between them. There are 14 residues in the CDR3. The CDR3 nucleotides are TGTGCCAGCAGTTACGATCAGGAGAACAATGAGCAGTTCTTC. Translated: CASSYDQENNEQFF.

Points on this clonotype: The junction shows a germline mismatch at one end, possibly a read error. CDR3 in amino acids: CTSSLTSGCLVETQYF. The CDR3 nucleotides read TGTACCAGCAGTTTAACTAGCGGATGTCTGGTCGAGACCCAGTACTTC. The chain is built from TRBV12-3 or TRBV12-4 and TRBJ2-5; 8 bases line up with TRBD2. The CDR3 consists of 16 residues.

Remarks on this clonotype: One junction end disagrees with the germline gene, perhaps due to a read error. This chain uses TRBV12-5 with TRBJ2-1; the match to TRBD2 covers 11 bases. Germline CDR1 is LGHNT and CDR2 is FRNRAP. This CDR3 is 16 amino acids long. The CDR3 DNA follows: TGCGCTAGTGGTTTGGCTAGCGGGGGGATCTACAGTGAGCAGTTCTTC. It yields the protein CASGLASGGIYSEQFF.

Concerning this clonotype itself: It is likely a read error, because the conserved phenylalanine at the end of the CDR3 is missing. This chain connects TRBV12-3 or TRBV12-4 to TRBJ2-5; TRBD1 agrees at 7 bases. This CDR3 is 14 amino acids long. CDR3 nucleotide sequence: TGTACCAGCAGTTCGGACAGGAGCCAAGAGACCCAGTACATC. The encoded protein is CTSSSDRSQETQYI.

With regard to this clonotype: This sequence may be a read error, since a much larger clone differs from it by one base. The chain combines TRBV6-5 with TRBJ1-6, with TRBD1 matching over 8 bases. CDR1 is MNHEY, CDR2 SVGAGI, per germline. There are 16 residues in the CDR3. CDR3: CTSSDTGGYIFSPLHF. CDR3 nucleotides: TGTACCAGCAGTGACACAGGGGGTTACATTTTTTCACCCCTCCACTTT.

Of note for this clonotype: This may stem from a read error, because a much larger clone lies one nucleotide away. The rearrangement links TRBV30 to TRBJ2-7, with D possibly TRBD1 on 6 matching bases. The length of the CDR3 is 12 residues. CDR1 is GTSNPN, CDR2 SVGIG, per germline (reference sequence). CDR3 sequence reads: CAWRGDTYEQDF. The DNA of the CDR3 is TGTGCCTGGAGAGGGGACACCTACGAGCAGGACTTC.